This T cell receptor (beta chain) is from a study of CXCR3-negative and CXCR3-positive naive CD8 T cells. Study information: Sequencing brought in approximately 150 million TRB reads altogether, and each library got about 1.5 +/- 0.3 million. Points from the study as a whole: CXCR3-positive naive cells had more hydrophobic TRB CDR3s than CXCR3-negative naive cells. Naive CXCR3-positive and CXCR3-negative cells shared similar TRBV-TRBJ usage, unlike memory cells. Naive subsets were similarly diverse, while memory CD8+ repertoires were much less diverse.

All TRB cDNA libraries came from 5' RACE performed with UMI labels. From its re-call of the 5' RACE reads, TCRdb lists each CDR3 protein once, without DNA. In total, the table holds about 70,000 distinct CDR3 sequences. Looked up from germline, CDR1 is LGHNA and CDR2 is YNFKEQ. This CDR3 is 15 amino acids long. A remark on this clonotype: The antigen remains unidentified.

J is TRBJ2-5 and V is TRBV4-2; the D call of TRBD1 rests on TCRdb alone, since no DNA is present to check it. Sequencing was carried out using naive CXCR3+ CD8+ T cells from blood. Documented subset: CD45RO-CCR7+CD27+CD95- naive CD8+ T cells expressing CXCR3 (TNR3+). This receptor was taken from a human donor in good health. Some clones in this sample may be carry-over from other donors' samples. CDR3 loop: CASSQDGQGGETQYF.